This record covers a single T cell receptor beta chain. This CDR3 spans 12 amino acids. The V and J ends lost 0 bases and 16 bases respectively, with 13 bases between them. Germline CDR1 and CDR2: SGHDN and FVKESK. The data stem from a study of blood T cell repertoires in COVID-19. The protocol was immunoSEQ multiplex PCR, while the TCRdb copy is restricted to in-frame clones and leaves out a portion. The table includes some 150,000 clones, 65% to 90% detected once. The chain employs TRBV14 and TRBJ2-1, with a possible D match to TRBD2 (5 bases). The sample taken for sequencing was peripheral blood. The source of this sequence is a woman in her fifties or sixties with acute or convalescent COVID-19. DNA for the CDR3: TGTGCCAGCAGCCAAGAGTCGTTCAGGACTTTCTTC. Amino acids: CASSQESFRTFF.